This T cell receptor (beta chain) was obtained from a study of blood T cell repertoires in COVID-19. Across the study: Whether acute or convalescent, the COVID-19 samples came from the United States, Italy and Spain. PBMCs, B-cell-depleted T cells, or T cells were the source of the cDNA or gDNA that made up the material.

In the original analysis: Scientists estimated how many nucleated cells there were by amplifying reference gene primers. Data came from immunoSEQ multiplex PCR; TCRdb stores just in-frame clones and leaves some out. The V and J calls and clone size were taken over from that table, and D and trimming were inferred from the DNA. The profile shows approximately 40,000 clones, 89% of them singletons. CDR3 length: 14 residues. CDR1 and CDR2 from the germline V gene are WNHNN and SYGVQD (reference sequence). Trimming pared 3 bases from V and 0 bases from J, leaving 5 bases between. Specimen: peripheral blood. This sequence joins TRBV10-1 and TRBJ1-4; D gene uncertain. The receptor comes from a human donor in a cohort sampled during active COVID-19. The CDR3 is CASSESPTNEKLFF. The DNA for the CDR3 is TGCGCCAGCAGTGAAAGCCCAACTAATGAAAAACTGTTTTTT.